This TCR beta chain came from a study of T cell repertoires in cytomegalovirus infection (dated by TCRdb to between 2018 and 2021). As for the study more broadly: The peptide stimulations were aimed at well-studied HLA-B-restricted epitopes as well as recently identified HLA-C-restricted CMV epitopes, whose presentation resists viral immunomodulation. The HLA type of each donor mattered for the analysis, because public TCR beta signatures pointed to carriage of CMV infection along with the matching HLA type.

The sample's treatment or condition, from its label and the paper: in vitro stimulation with specific CMV peptide epitopes to enrich CMV-specific T cells. Here is what the overall study found, with its caveats: Carriers of CMV infection plus the relevant HLA type were discriminated by the cumulative frequency of public TCR beta family members in the study cohort and in an independent roughly 380-donor cohort. The ex vivo response was dominated by HLA-C-restricted CMV-specific TCR beta clonotypes, and the single most frequent clonotype in two of eight donors was supplied by these HLA-C-restricted clonotypes.

Sequencing took place on an Illumina HiSeq 1500. The public reads were run again by TCRdb, first through fastp at Q25 and then through MiXCR, and only productive beta chains were kept. Each entry is one CDR3 protein sequence, shown with its most common DNA and genes. In all, the sample holds some 700,000 distinct CDR3 sequences, and 33% of those were seen once. The top ten clones comprise about 20% of the sample. As regards this clonotype: The specificity of this receptor is unknown. Per-base qualities were not stored, and no clone one base away is much larger.

Counted from cysteine to phenylalanine, this CDR3 has 15 amino acids. Only CDR3 DNA is held: 45 bases, read in frame from base 1. The germline ends are 12 bases apart after V is trimmed by 4 bases and J by 0 bases. From a lookup of the germline V gene (reference sequence), CDR1 and CDR2 are SEHNR and FQNEAQ. The V and J genes are TRBV7-9 and TRBJ1-1; no D gene can be assigned with confidence. The clonotype comes from a human donor in good health (CMV status not recorded). Some clones in this sample may be carry-over from other donors' samples. Sequencing used cultured PBMCs, obtained from culture after CMV antigen stimulation. CDR3 sequence: CASSSYDEMNTEAFF. The DNA reads as follows: TGTGCCAGCAGCTCTTACGATGAAATGAACACTGAAGCTTTCTTT.